A selection of T cell receptor beta chains follows, all from one sample in a study of cytomegalovirus exposure and HLA in healthy donors. Profiled with immunoSEQ multiplex PCR; TCRdb holds only in-frame clones, not every one. The sample has more than 85,000 clones, roughly 80% seen once. Sample: PBMCs. All receptors come from a boy between 10 and 17 years old in good health and CMV-seronegative. Each CDR3 is given without its conserved first and last residue. The order of the fields is D gene, V gene, clone size, J gene, CDR3 protein. The D gene is left open where the match is weak. A row's size may be missing; if present it is once, few, many or a size class.

TRBD2	TRBV5-6	-	TRBJ2-1	ASSLAGSNEQF
-	TRBV7-9	-	TRBJ1-1	ASSPQSGETEAF
-	TRBV25-1	-	TRBJ1-2	ASSEPARGYGYT
TRBD1	TRBV10-3	-	TRBJ2-7	AISESGQGVSYEQY
-	TRBV14	-	TRBJ1-1	ASSQASGGDLTEAF
TRBD1	TRBV19	few	TRBJ2-7	ASSTGQGFSYEQY
-	TRBV5-4	few	TRBJ1-4	ASSPQGNEKLF
TRBD1	TRBV19	-	TRBJ1-6	ASSFGQDYSPLH
TRBD1	TRBV28	once	TRBJ1-1	ASNGPGQGKTEAF
TRBD1	TRBV7-2	once	TRBJ2-7	ASSTRDSSYEQY
TRBD1	TRBV6-6	few	TRBJ1-1	ASSPKGAGAEAF
TRBD2	TRBV6-5	-	TRBJ2-1	ASRGLAGEQF
TRBD2	TRBV4-1	once	TRBJ2-3	ASSQDYTSGTDTQY
TRBD1	TRBV27	-	TRBJ1-2	ASKGQGSYGYT
-	TRBV29-1	-	TRBJ2-1	SVPTASNEQF
-	TRBV29-1	-	TRBJ1-1	SVEEQGGTEAF
-	TRBV7-8	once	TRBJ1-5	ASSSPLSNQPQH
-	TRBV29-1	-	TRBJ1-2	SVEDLGLTYGYT
-	TRBV14	-	TRBJ1-1	ASSQDTVPNRRAF
TRBD2	TRBV28	-	TRBJ2-3	ASSLSGRGRDTQY
TRBD1	TRBV29-1	-	TRBJ1-1	SVEGTGALNTEAF
-	TRBV2	once	TRBJ1-1	AGNRVGTEAF
TRBD2	TRBV28	-	TRBJ2-2	ASRVAGERAGELF
TRBD2	TRBV4-3	-	TRBJ2-2	ASSQDGLAGTNTGELF
-	TRBV4-3	-	TRBJ1-1	ASSQEPQGRNTEAF
-	TRBV27	-	TRBJ2-7	ASSSGPEQY
-	TRBV11-3	-	TRBJ1-1	ASSAGSNTEAF
-	TRBV4-3	few	TRBJ2-7	ASSHKGATGIHEQY
-	TRBV13	-	TRBJ1-5	ASSSLNQPQH
-	TRBV7-9	-	TRBJ2-5	ASSLDSSTSTQY
-	TRBV30	few	TRBJ2-1	AWSTGLTYNEQF
-	TRBV11-2	-	TRBJ2-7	ASSLENRVSEQY